This TCR beta chain was found in a study of blood T cells in healthy people across ages. This clonotype appeared a few times. Germline loops: CDR1 SGDLS, CDR2 YYNGEE. The CDR3 has 13 residues. Unmatched junction bases numbered 3, after V lost 5 bases and J lost 4 bases. Alongside a J-beta primer mix, a sample-barcoded 5' primer served in a second PCR lasting roughly 6 to 11 cycles. TCRdb redid the calling of the 5' RACE reads with MiXCR, one entry per CDR3 protein. The data hold about 1.7 million distinct CDR3 sequences, with roughly 30% observed a single time. The sequencing sample was made of blood. The TCR was taken from a woman in her twenties or thirties in good health. V usage is TRBV9 and J usage is TRBJ2-3; 8 bases are shared with TRBD2. Here the CDR3 reads CASSALAADTQYF. The CDR3, as DNA: TGTGCCAGCAGTGCACTAGCGGCAGATACGCAGTATTTT.